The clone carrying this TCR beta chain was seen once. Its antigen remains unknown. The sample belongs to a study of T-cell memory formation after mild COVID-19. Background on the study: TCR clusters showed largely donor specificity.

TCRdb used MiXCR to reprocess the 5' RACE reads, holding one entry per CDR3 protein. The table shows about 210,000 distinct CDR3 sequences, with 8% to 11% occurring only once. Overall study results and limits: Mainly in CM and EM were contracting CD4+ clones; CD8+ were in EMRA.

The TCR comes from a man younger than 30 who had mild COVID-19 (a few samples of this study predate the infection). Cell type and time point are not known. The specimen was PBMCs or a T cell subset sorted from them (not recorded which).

The CDR3 sequence: CASREQGITYNEQFF. The DNA for the CDR3 is TGTGCCAGCAGGGAACAGGGAATAACCTACAATGAGCAGTTCTTC. The rearrangement uses TRBV5-6 and TRBJ2-1, with D possibly being TRBD1 (6 bases). From germline, CDR1 is SGHDT and CDR2 YYEEEE. CDR3 length: 15 residues. Trimming cost V 5 bases and J 2 bases, with 14 bases left between them.